Each of the 7 T cell receptor beta chains below was sequenced from the same sample in a study of identical twins. TCRdb redid the calling of the 5' RACE reads with MiXCR, one entry per CDR3 protein. This sample yields about 530,000 distinct CDR3 sequences, of which about 15% are seen a single time; roughly 0.46% belongs to the top ten. This sample also belongs to another study, concerning yellow fever vaccine responses in identical twins.

The material sequenced was CD4+ T cells sorted from blood. The receptors come from a woman aged 18 to 35 in good health.

The chain uses TRBV2 and TRBJ2-1; 7 bases fit TRBD2. Trimming took 4 bases from V and 7 from J; bases not matched to a gene: 10. This CDR3 is 15 amino acids long. CDR1 is SNHLY, CDR2 FYNNEI, per germline. CDR3 residues: CASSGVGRSVNEQFF. Written as DNA, the CDR3 is TGTGCCAGCAGTGGTGTCGGGAGGTCCGTAAATGAGCAGTTCTTC.

The chain employs TRBV28 and TRBJ1-2; D call uncertain. V lost 3 bases and J 0 bases, leaving 11 bases between the germline ends. Per the germline V gene, CDR1 is MDHEN and CDR2 is SYDVKM. This CDR3 comprises 15 residues. The CDR3 sequence: CASSLGYVANYGYTF. The CDR3 DNA sequence: TGTGCCAGCAGTTTGGGGTACGTCGCTAACTATGGCTACACCTTC.

This clonotype was found a few times. This sequence joins TRBV27 and TRBJ2-5; 13 nucleotides align to TRBD2. Germline V gene sequence: CDR1 MNHEY, CDR2 SMNVEV (reference sequence). The CDR3 sequence is 15 residues long. Germline trimming cut 5 bases from V and 11 bases from J; bases unmatched to any gene: 11. Here the CDR3 DNA reads TGTGCCAGCAGTCCTCGGACTAGCGGGAGTCTAGGGCAGTACTTC. Protein product: CASSPRTSGSLGQYF.

The chain joins TRBV6-1 to TRBJ2-3; D gene ambiguous. The CDR3 runs to 16 residues. From germline, CDR1 is MNHNS and CDR2 SASEGT. The V end was cut by 6 bases, the J end by 2 bases, with 18 bases between. The CDR3: CASRNRGYETTDTQYF. Written as DNA, the CDR3 is TGTGCCAGCAGGAACAGAGGTTACGAGACCACAGATACGCAGTATTTT.

This rearrangement joins TRBV6-1 to TRBJ2-3, with 7 bases lining up with TRBD2. V gave up 9 bases and J gave up 5 bases; unmatched junction bases: 11. The V gene's germline CDR1 is MNHNS and CDR2 SASEGT. CDR3 length: 14 residues. Here the CDR3 DNA reads TGTGCCAGTTCCCTCGGGGGGATGAGAGATACGCAGTATTTT. It translates to CASSLGGMRDTQYF.

V and J are TRBV19 and TRBJ1-1; D remains ambiguous. V lost 7 bases and J lost 1, with 10 bases in between. Germline V gene sequence: CDR1 LNHDA, CDR2 SQIVND (reference sequence). CDR3 length: 13 residues. This CDR3 reads CASMDRGNTEAFF. CDR3 bases: TGTGCCAGTATGGACCGGGGGAACACTGAAGCTTTCTTT.

The chain is built from TRBV6-2 or TRBV6-3 and TRBJ2-1, with 8 bases identical to TRBD2. The germline gives CDR1 MNHEY, CDR2 SVGEGT. The CDR3 contains 18 residues. Losses at the gene ends were 2 bases for V and 0 bases for J; bases not matched to a gene: 9. DNA of the CDR3: TGTGCCAGCAGTTACGAGGCGGGAGGCCTGAGCTCCTACAATGAGCAGTTCTTC. Its translation: CASSYEAGGLSSYNEQFF.